This T cell receptor beta chain emerged from a study of CD8+ T cells in alopecia areata. Overall study: For the treated group, dosing was oral tofacitinib at 5 to 10 mg twice daily. For treated patients, severity scores reflected the percentage of scalp area affected. The study, taken as a whole, reports: Greater clonality was observed in lesional scalp samples, especially alopecia totalis/universalis, versus normal scalp.

RNA, once extracted, was reverse transcribed into cDNA for use as the sequencing template. The data were produced by immunoSEQ multiplex PCR, yet TCRdb's version contains in-frame clones alone and is incomplete. The sample has about 120,000 clones, 53% seen once. About this clone itself: The antigen is not known.

Germline CDR1 reads GTSNPN; CDR2 reads SVGIG (reference sequence). This CDR3 has 13 amino acids. Trimming left V 2 bases short and J 6 bases short, with 13 bases between. Treatment in this sample: oral pan-JAK inhibitor, 5-10 mg twice daily. The material was CD4+ T cells sorted from blood, obtained at week 4, from a patient treated with tofacitinib. The chain combines TRBV30 with TRBJ1-2, with TRBD1 as a possible D gene (6 bases). The source is a human donor with alopecia areata. CDR3 DNA sequence: TGTGCCTGGAGTTTACGGCAGGGGCATGGCTACACCTTC. Residues: CAWSLRQGHGYTF.